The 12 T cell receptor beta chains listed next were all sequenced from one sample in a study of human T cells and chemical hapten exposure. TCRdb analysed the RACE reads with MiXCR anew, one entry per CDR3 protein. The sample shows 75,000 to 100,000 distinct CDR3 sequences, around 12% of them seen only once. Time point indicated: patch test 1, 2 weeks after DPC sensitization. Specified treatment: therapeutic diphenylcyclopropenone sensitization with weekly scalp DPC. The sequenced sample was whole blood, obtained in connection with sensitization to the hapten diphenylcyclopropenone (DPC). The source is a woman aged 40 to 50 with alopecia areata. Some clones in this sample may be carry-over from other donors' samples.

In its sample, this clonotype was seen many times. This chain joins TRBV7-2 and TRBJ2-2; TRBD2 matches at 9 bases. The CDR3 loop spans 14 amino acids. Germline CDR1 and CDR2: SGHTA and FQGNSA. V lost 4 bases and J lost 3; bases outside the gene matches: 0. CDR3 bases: TGTGCCAGCAGCTGGACTAGCGACACCGGGGAGCTGTTTTTT. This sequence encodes CASSWTSDTGELFF.

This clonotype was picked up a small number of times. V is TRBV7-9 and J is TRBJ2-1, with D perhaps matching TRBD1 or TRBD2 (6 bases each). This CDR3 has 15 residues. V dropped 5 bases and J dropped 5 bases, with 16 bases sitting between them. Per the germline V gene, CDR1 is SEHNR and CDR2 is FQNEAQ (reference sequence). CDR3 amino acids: CASSRGDLPDNEQFF. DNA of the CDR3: TGTGCCAGCAGCAGGGGGGACCTCCCCGACAATGAGCAGTTCTTC.

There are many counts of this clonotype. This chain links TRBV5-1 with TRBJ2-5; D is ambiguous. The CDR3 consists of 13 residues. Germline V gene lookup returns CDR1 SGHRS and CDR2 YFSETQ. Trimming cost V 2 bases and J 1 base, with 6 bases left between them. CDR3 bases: TGCGCCAGCAGCTTCCAGATCCAAGAGACCCAGTACTTC. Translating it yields CASSFQIQETQYF.

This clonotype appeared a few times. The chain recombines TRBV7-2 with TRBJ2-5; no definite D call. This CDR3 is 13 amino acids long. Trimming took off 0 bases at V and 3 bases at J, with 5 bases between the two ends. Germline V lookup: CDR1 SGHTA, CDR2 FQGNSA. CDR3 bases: TGTGCCAGCAGCTTAGCGAAAAAAGAGACCCAGTACTTC. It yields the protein CASSLAKKETQYF.

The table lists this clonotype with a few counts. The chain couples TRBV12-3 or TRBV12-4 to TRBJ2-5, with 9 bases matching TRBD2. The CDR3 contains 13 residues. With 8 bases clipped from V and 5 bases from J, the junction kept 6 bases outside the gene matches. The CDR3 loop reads CASLGLAGETQYF. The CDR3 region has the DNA TGTGCCAGCCTAGGGCTAGCGGGGGAGACCCAGTACTTC.

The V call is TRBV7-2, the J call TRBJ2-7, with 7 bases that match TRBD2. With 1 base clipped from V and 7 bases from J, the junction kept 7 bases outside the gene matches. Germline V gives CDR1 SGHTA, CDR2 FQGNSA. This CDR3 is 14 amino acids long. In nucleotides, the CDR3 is TGTGCCAGCAGCTTAGTGGGAGGGCCGGGTGAGCAGTACTTC. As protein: CASSLVGGPGEQYF.

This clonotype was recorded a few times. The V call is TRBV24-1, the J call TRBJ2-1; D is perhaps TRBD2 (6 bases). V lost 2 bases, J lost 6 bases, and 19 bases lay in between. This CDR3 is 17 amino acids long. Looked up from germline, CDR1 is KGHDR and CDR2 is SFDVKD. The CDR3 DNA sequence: TGTGCCACCAGTGATTCCAATCCCCGGGAGTTCTCCAATGAGCAGTTCTTC. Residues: CATSDSNPREFSNEQFF.

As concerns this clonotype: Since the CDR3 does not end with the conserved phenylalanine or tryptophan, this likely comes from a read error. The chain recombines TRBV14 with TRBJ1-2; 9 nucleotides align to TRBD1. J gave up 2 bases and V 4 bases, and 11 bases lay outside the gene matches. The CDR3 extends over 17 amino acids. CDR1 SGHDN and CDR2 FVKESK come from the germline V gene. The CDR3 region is CASSRHRGREGNYGYTL. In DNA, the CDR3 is TGTGCCAGCAGCCGCCACAGGGGGCGAGAAGGGAACTATGGCTACACCCTC.

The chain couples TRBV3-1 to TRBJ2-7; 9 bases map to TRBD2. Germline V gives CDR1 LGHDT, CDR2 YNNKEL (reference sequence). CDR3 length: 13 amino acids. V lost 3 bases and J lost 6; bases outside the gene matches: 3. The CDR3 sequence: CASSHAGGPEQYF. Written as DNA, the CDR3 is TGTGCCAGCAGCCATGCGGGAGGGCCCGAGCAGTACTTC.

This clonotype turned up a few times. CDR3 sequence: CASIRPGFRAEAFF. CDR3 in DNA: TGTGCCAGCATTAGACCAGGGTTTCGCGCTGAAGCTTTCTTT. The chain joins TRBV6-2 or TRBV6-3 to TRBJ1-1; D possibly corresponds to TRBD1 (5 bases). Germline V CDR1 and CDR2: MNHEY, SVGEGT. CDR3 length: 14 amino acids. The V end was cut by 7 bases, the J end by 6 bases, with 18 bases between.

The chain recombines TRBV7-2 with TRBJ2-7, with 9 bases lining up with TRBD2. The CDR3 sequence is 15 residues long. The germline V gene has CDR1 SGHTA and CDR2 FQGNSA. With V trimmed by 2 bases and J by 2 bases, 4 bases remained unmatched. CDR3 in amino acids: CASSLIAGEAYEQYF. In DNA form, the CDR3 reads TGTGCCAGCAGCTTAATAGCGGGAGAGGCCTACGAGCAGTACTTC. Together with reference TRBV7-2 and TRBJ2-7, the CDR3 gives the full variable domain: GAGVSQSPSNKVTEKGKDVELRCDPISGHTALYWYRQSLGQGLEFLIYFQGNSAPDKSGLPSDRFSAERTGGSVSTLTIQRTQQEDSAVYLCASSLIAGEAYEQYFGPGTRLTVT.

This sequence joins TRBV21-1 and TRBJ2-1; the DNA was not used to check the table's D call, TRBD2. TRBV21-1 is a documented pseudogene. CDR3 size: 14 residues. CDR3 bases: TGTGCCAGCAGCAGAAGTAGCGGGAGAAGCGAGCAGTTCTTC. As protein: CASSRSSGRSEQFF.